The entry below describes one T cell receptor beta chain. These data belong to a study of T cell responses to AZD1222 COVID-19 vaccine. Per the germline V gene, CDR1 is LNHDA and CDR2 is SQIVND (reference sequence). The CDR3 sequence is 15 residues long. Trimming removed 1 base at V and 4 bases at J, with 11 bases between. Generated by immunoSEQ multiplex PCR, the TCRdb table keeps only in-frame clones and is missing some. The repertoire holds roughly 100,000 clones, roughly 84% seen once, with over 12% in the top ten. The origin of this receptor is an adult who received the AZD1222 COVID-19 vaccine. The J gene is TRBJ1-5, the V gene TRBV19, with a tentative D call TRBD1 (5 bases). The sample was peripheral blood, taken 28 days after the second AZD1222 dose. The CDR3 protein is CASSIGTRSNQPQHF. In DNA, the CDR3 is TGTGCCAGTAGTATAGGGACACGGAGTAATCAGCCCCAGCATTTT. Based on the CDR3 plus reference TRBV19 and TRBJ1-5, the full variable domain is DGGITQSPKYLFRKEGQNVTLSCEQNLNHDAMYWYRQDPGQGLRLIYYSQIVNDFQKGDIAEGYSVSREKKESFPLTVTSAQKNPTAFYLCASSIGTRSNQPQHFGDGTRLSIL.